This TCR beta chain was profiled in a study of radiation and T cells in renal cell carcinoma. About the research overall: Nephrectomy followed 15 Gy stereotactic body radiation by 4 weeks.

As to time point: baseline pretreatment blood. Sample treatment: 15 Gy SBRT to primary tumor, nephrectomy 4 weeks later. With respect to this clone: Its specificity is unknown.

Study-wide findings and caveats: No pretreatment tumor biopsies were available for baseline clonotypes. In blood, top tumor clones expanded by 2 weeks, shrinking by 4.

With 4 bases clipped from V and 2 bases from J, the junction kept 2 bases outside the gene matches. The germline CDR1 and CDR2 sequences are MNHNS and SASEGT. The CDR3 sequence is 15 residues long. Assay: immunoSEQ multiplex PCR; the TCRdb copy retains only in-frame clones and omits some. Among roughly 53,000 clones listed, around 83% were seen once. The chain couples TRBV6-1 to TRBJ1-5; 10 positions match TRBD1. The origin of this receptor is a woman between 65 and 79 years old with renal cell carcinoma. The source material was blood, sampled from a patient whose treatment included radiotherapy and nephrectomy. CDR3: CASSVTGGGNQPQHF. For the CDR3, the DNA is TGTGCCAGCAGTGTGACAGGGGGCGGCAATCAGCCCCAGCATTTT.